The 15 T cell receptor beta chains presented below share a single source sample, sequenced in a study of monozygotic twins with inflammatory bowel disease. TCRdb re-called the 5' RACE reads; one entry per CDR3 protein, DNA not given. This repertoire includes over 200,000 distinct CDR3 sequences. Sequencing used blood. These receptors were obtained from a human donor with ulcerative colitis or Crohn's disease, or a healthy co-twin of an affected twin (not recorded which).

This chain connects TRBV9 to TRBJ1-2; the TCRdb call, TRBD1, lacks DNA for checking. The germline V gene encodes CDR1 SGDLS and CDR2 YYNGEE. The CDR3 spans 14 residues. CDR3 sequence reads: CASSETGGAYGYTF.

The V call is TRBV19, the J call TRBJ2-2; there is no DNA to check the TCRdb D call of TRBD1. The germline V gene has CDR1 LNHDA and CDR2 SQIVND (reference sequence). The CDR3 runs 16 residues. CDR3 in amino acids: CASSVEDRVSTGELFF.

The chain combines TRBV5-4 with TRBJ1-2; TCRdb reports TRBD1, a call that lacks DNA to check it against. The CDR3 totals 15 residues. Per the germline V gene, CDR1 is SGHNT and CDR2 is YYREEE (reference sequence). CDR3 loop: CASSYRDRGSYGYTF.

V is TRBV5-4 and J is TRBJ1-2. CDR1 and CDR2 (germline): SGHNT, YYREEE (reference sequence). CDR3 size: 13 residues. The CDR3 here is CASSLEGLRGYTF.

This chain uses TRBV4-3 with TRBJ2-7; the TCRdb call, TRBD2, lacks DNA for checking. The CDR3 length is 15 residues. CDR1 and CDR2 from the germline V gene are LGHNA and YSLEER. The CDR3 sequence is CASSQESGTLGEQYF.

The rearrangement uses TRBV5-5 and TRBJ2-5; TCRdb outputs TRBD2, but without DNA this stays unchecked. The CDR3 extends over 13 amino acids. Germline lookup yields CDR1 SGHKS and CDR2 YYEKEE (reference sequence). The CDR3 loop is CASVAGYQETQYF.

This rearrangement joins TRBV6-5 to TRBJ2-5. In germline, CDR1 is MNHEY, CDR2 SVGAGI. This CDR3 has 14 amino acids. CDR3 in amino acids: CASSYGPLGETQYF.

This chain links TRBV3-1 with TRBJ1-1. This CDR3 is built from 15 residues. Germline CDR1 reads LGHDT; CDR2 reads YNNKEL (reference sequence). The CDR3 spells CASSQDGEGYSEAFF.

J is TRBJ2-7 and V is TRBV20-1. The CDR3 has 14 amino acids. The germline V gene has CDR1 DFQATT and CDR2 SNEGSKA (reference sequence). The CDR3 loop is CSARVLAYTYEQYF.

This sequence joins TRBV10-3 and TRBJ2-1; TCRdb proposes TRBD1, but this gene call is untestable without DNA. Germline V gene data show CDR1 as ENHRY and CDR2 as SYGVKD. The CDR3 runs to 14 residues. The CDR3 reads CATTLGTGYNEQFF.

The chain uses TRBV5-5 and TRBJ2-2; TCRdb's assignment of TRBD2 cannot be checked, as there is no DNA. The germline gives CDR1 SGHKS, CDR2 YYEKEE (reference sequence). The CDR3 has 15 amino acids. This chain's CDR3 is CASRPSGTPTGELFF.

The chain employs TRBV4-1 and TRBJ2-2; TCRdb's assignment of TRBD2 cannot be checked, as there is no DNA. CDR3 length: 17 amino acids. The V gene's germline CDR1 is MGHRA and CDR2 YSYEKL. CDR3 in amino acids: CASSQGGLRYTTGELIF.

The gene calls are TRBV10-3 and TRBJ1-3. The CDR3 has 14 residues. CDR1 and CDR2 from the germline V gene are ENHRY and SYGVKD. CDR3: CAISGIGTGNTIYF.

The V call is TRBV27, the J call TRBJ1-5; no DNA is available, so the TRBD1 call from TCRdb remains unchecked. Germline values: CDR1 MNHEY, CDR2 SMNVEV (reference sequence). This CDR3 comprises 14 residues. The CDR3 loop reads CASSRRDSNQPQHF.

The chain joins TRBV7-8 to TRBJ2-5; checking the TCRdb D call of TRBD2 is not possible without DNA. CDR1 is SGHVS, CDR2 FQNEAQ, per germline. There are 16 residues in the CDR3. The chain's CDR3 is CASRPQLAGYQETQYF.